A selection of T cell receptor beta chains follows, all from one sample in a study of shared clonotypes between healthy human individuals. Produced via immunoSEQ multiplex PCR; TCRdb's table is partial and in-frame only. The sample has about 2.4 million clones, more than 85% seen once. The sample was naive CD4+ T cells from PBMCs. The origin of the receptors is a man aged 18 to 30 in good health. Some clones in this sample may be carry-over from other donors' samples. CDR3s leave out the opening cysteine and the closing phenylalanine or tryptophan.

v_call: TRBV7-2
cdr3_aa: ASSSFATGLNTIY

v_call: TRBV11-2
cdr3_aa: ASSHGQGAREPGNTIY

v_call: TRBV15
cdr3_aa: ATSRDRGVGNTIY

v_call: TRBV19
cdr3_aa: ASRQGGSYEQY

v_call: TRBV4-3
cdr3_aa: ASSQGSVLGGGFGDTQY

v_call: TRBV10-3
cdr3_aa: AIKMGPHSGNTIY

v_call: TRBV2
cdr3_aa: ASNPDRVGNEQF

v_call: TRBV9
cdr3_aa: ASSFAGLPRYEQY

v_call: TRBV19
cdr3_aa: ASSSISDLLYNEQF

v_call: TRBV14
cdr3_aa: ASSQLSARTEAF

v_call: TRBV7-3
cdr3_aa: ASSLAARGEQF

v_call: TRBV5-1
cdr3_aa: ASSLGFLGEKETQY

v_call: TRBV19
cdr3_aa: ASSMDRGHDTQY

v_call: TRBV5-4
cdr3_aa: ASSLADRGHTEAF

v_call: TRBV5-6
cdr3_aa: ASYERRDRGRVEQF

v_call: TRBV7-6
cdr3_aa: ASSLAGSIISGGAYEQY

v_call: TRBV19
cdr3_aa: ASSIGQISNQPQH

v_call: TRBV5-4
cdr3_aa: ASSASWVAGGPSNTDTQY

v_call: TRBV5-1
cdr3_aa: ASSLEPGFSYNEQF

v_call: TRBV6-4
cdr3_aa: ASSDSKPARMNTEAF

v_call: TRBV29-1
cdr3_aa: SVDPGLSTDTQY

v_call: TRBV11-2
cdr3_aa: ASSLRGGLGSYNEQF

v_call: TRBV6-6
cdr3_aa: ASRATGFGYT

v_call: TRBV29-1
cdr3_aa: SAEVGNTIY

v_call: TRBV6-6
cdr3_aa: ASSPVRREAF

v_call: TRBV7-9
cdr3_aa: ASSLAGDMDTEAF

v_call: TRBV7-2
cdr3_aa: ASSFTVLGSYEQY

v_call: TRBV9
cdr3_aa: ASSAQPSGVNEQF